The clone carrying this TCR beta chain has just a few counts. CDR1 is DFQATT, CDR2 SNEGSKA, per germline (reference sequence). CDR3 length: 16 residues. Healthy individuals of Caucasian origin from Russia, aged about 6 to 100, served as donors. With a J-beta primer mix and a sample-barcoded 5' primer, a second PCR ran about 7 to 12 cycles. The authors tagged each cDNA molecule using a template-switch adaptor with 12 random nucleotides. TCRdb analysed the 5' RACE reads with MiXCR anew, one entry per CDR3 protein. The data show roughly 1,300,000 distinct CDR3 sequences, almost 60% seen once. This entry is derived from a study of blood T cells in healthy people across ages.

This receptor was obtained from a man aged 18 to 35 in good health. This rearrangement joins TRBV20-1 to TRBJ2-4; 15 nucleotides line up with TRBD2. TRBJ2-7 explains the end of the DNA better; the J call may be wrong. What was sequenced was blood. Written as DNA, the CDR3 is TGCAGTGCTAGTGACCCATGGACTAGCGGGAGGGACGAGCAGTACTTC. The encoded protein is CSASDPWTSGRDEQYF.